This is a list of T cell receptor beta chains from one sample in a study of shared clonotypes between healthy human individuals. Here immunoSEQ multiplex PCR was the method, and the copy in TCRdb shows in-frame clones only, minus some. The sample has about 1,800,000 clones; approximately 95% are singletons. Sample: naive CD8+ T cells sorted from blood. The source is a man between 18 and 35 years old in good health. Each CDR3 is given with its conserved first and last residue. The order of the fields is V gene, D gene, clone size, J gene, CDR3 protein, CDR3 DNA. The D gene is left open where the match is weak. The size of a clone is reported for some rows only, either as once, few or many, or as a class for expanded clones.

>TRBV6-6|TRBD1|.|TRBJ1-1
CASSPDRAEAFF
TGTGCCAGCAGCCCAGACAGGGCTGAAGCTTTCTTT
>TRBV5-1|TRBD1|.|TRBJ1-4
CASRLGQDNEKLFF
TGCGCCAGCAGATTGGGACAGGACAATGAAAAACTGTTTTTT
>TRBV7-2|.|.|TRBJ1-6
CASSPVTNSPLHF
TGTGCCAGCAGCCCCGTGACGAATTCACCCCTCCACTTT
>TRBV9|.|.|TRBJ2-1
CASSVGGGLRNEQFF
TGTGCCAGCAGCGTCGGAGGTGGGTTACGCAATGAGCAGTTCTTC
>TRBV30|.|few|TRBJ1-6
CAWSEGSSYNSPLHF
TGTGCCTGGAGTGAAGGAAGCTCCTATAATTCACCCCTCCACTTT
>TRBV28|.|.|TRBJ2-7
CASSFRQGGAYEQYF
TGTGCCAGCAGTTTTCGACAAGGGGGAGCTTACGAGCAGTACTTC
>TRBV5-4|.|.|TRBJ2-1
CASSDWEETYNEQFF
TGTGCCAGCAGTGACTGGGAGGAGACCTACAATGAGCAGTTCTTC
>TRBV1|.|.|TRBJ2-1
CTSSQPPLAGGPGVANEQFF
TGCACCAGCAGCCAACCCCCCCTAGCGGGGGGGCCCGGGGTGGCCAATGAGCAGTTCTTC
>TRBV25-1|TRBD2|.|TRBJ2-3
CASSLAGGLSTDTQYF
TGTGCCAGCAGCTTAGCGGGAGGGCTTAGCACAGATACGCAGTATTTT
>TRBV11-1|.|.|TRBJ2-3
CASSPSPGSDTQYF
TGTGCCAGCAGCCCCTCGCCAGGTTCTGATACGCAGTATTTT
>TRBV6-6|TRBD1|.|TRBJ2-7
CASSYSPGQGHYEQYF
TGTGCCAGCAGTTACTCTCCCGGACAGGGCCACTACGAGCAGTACTTC
>TRBV2|.|.|TRBJ1-1
CASSGTSGEAFF
TGTGCCAGCAGTGGGACGTCGGGTGAAGCTTTCTTT
>TRBV18|.|few|TRBJ2-7
CASSPPQGGYEQYF
TGTGCCAGCTCACCACCGCAGGGGGGCTACGAGCAGTACTTC
>TRBV6-5|TRBD1|.|TRBJ2-5
CASSLGTGRGETQYF
TGTGCCAGCAGTTTGGGGACAGGGAGGGGAGAGACCCAGTACTTC
>TRBV28|.|.|TRBJ1-5
CASSFWGENQPQHF
TGTGCCAGCAGTTTTTGGGGGGAAAATCAGCCCCAGCATTTT
>TRBV6-6|.|.|TRBJ2-7
CASSYSVSADLIEQYF
TGTGCCAGCAGTTACTCGGTCTCGGCTGATTTGATCGAGCAGTACTTC
>TRBV4-3|TRBD1|.|TRBJ1-3
CASSQDRDSSGNTIYF
TGCGCCAGCAGCCAAGATCGGGACAGTTCTGGAAACACCATATATTTT
>TRBV13|TRBD1|.|TRBJ2-7
CASSLGTGGFYEQYF
TGTGCCAGCAGCCTTGGGACAGGGGGCTTCTACGAGCAGTACTTC
>TRBV28|TRBD1|.|TRBJ2-2
CASSFRQGITGELFF
TGTGCCAGCAGTTTTCGACAGGGAATAACCGGGGAGCTGTTTTTT
>TRBV6-5|.|.|TRBJ2-2
CASSYSGSDGELFF
TGTGCCAGCAGTTACTCCGGCTCGGACGGGGAGCTGTTTTTT
>TRBV5-1|.|.|TRBJ1-1
CASSLYPTGRVNTEAFF
TGCGCCAGCAGCTTATACCCGACAGGACGGGTGAACACTGAAGCTTTCTTT
>TRBV7-9|.|.|TRBJ2-3
CASSLTGAADTQYF
TGTGCCAGCAGCTTAACGGGGGCGGCGGATACGCAGTATTTT
>TRBV2|TRBD1|.|TRBJ1-2
CASPPGGRGSVLYGYTF
TGTGCCAGCCCCCCGGGTGGCAGGGGGTCCGTACTCTATGGCTACACCTTC
>TRBV13|TRBD1|once|TRBJ2-6
CASSTDRGRLPGANVLTF
TGTGCCAGCAGCACCGACAGGGGGCGTCTTCCTGGGGCCAACGTCCTGACTTTC
>TRBV23-1|TRBD1|.|TRBJ2-7
CASSQSRFGTGLYEQYF
TGCGCCAGCAGTCAATCGCGTTTCGGGACAGGCCTCTACGAGCAGTACTTC
>TRBV27|.|.|TRBJ2-7
CASTRGGGSYEQYF
TGTGCCAGCACTCGAGGGGGGGGTAGTTACGAGCAGTACTTC
>TRBV4-3|.|once|TRBJ2-1
CASSQDPSTLGNEQFF
TGCGCCAGCAGCCAAGATCCTAGCACCCTTGGTAATGAGCAGTTCTTC
>TRBV29-1|.|.|TRBJ2-3
CSVLGGGSSDTQYF
TGCAGCGTGCTAGGAGGGGGCAGCTCAGATACGCAGTATTTT
>TRBV7-9|TRBD2|.|TRBJ2-5
CASSLAGLAETQYF
TGTGCCAGCAGCTTAGCCGGACTAGCAGAGACCCAGTACTTC
>TRBV27|.|.|TRBJ2-3
CASSSRGEADTQYF
TGTGCCAGCAGTAGTAGGGGGGAAGCAGATACGCAGTATTTT
>TRBV5-4|.|.|TRBJ2-7
CASSLGGVGEQYF
TGTGCCAGCAGCTTGGGAGGGGTGGGTGAGCAGTACTTC
>TRBV7-9|.|.|TRBJ2-5
CASSFPGERETQYF
TGTGCCAGCAGCTTCCCCGGGGAGCGAGAGACCCAGTACTTC
>TRBV28|.|.|TRBJ1-6
CASSLEGSYNSPLHF
TGTGCCAGCAGTTTAGAAGGGTCCTATAATTCACCCCTCCACTTT
>TRBV5-6|.|.|TRBJ2-1
CASSSQWEQFF
TGTGCCAGCAGCTCCCAGTGGGAGCAGTTCTTC
>TRBV4-2|TRBD1|.|TRBJ1-6
CASSLPGQASSPLHF
TGTGCCAGCAGCCTTCCGGGACAGGCAAGTTCACCCCTCCACTTT
>TRBV29-1|TRBD2|.|TRBJ2-1
CSVEGVSGGGSSYNEQFF
TGCAGCGTTGAAGGGGTTAGCGGGGGAGGAAGCTCCTACAATGAGCAGTTCTTC
>TRBV9|TRBD1|few|TRBJ2-7
CASSVGTGSGYEQYF
TGTGCCAGCAGCGTAGGGACAGGGAGCGGCTACGAGCAGTACTTC
>TRBV10-3|.|.|TRBJ1-1
CAISESLGKNTEAFF
TGTGCCATCAGTGAGTCCTTAGGGAAGAACACTGAAGCTTTCTTT
>TRBV5-4|.|.|TRBJ2-7
CASSLQGWADEQYF
TGTGCCAGCAGCTTACAGGGTTGGGCTGACGAGCAGTACTTC
>TRBV6-5|TRBD2|.|TRBJ2-1
CASSYSGLAENNEQFF
TGTGCCAGCAGTTACTCAGGGCTAGCGGAGAACAATGAGCAGTTCTTC
>TRBV27|.|.|TRBJ2-7
CASSLSIGEYQYEQYF
TGTGCCAGCAGTTTATCGATTGGGGAATATCAGTACGAGCAGTACTTC
>TRBV2|.|.|TRBJ2-7
CAARGTSYEQYF
TGTGCCGCCCGCGGGACCTCCTACGAGCAGTACTTC
>TRBV27|TRBD2|.|TRBJ2-5
CASRVAGGPGTQYF
TGTGCCAGCAGGGTAGCGGGGGGGCCTGGGACCCAGTACTTC
>TRBV5-1|TRBD2|.|TRBJ2-1
CASGLAGGPYLYNEQFF
TGCGCCAGCGGACTAGCGGGAGGCCCCTATCTATACAATGAGCAGTTCTTC
>TRBV5-6|TRBD2|few|TRBJ2-1
CASSTLAGSYNEQFF
TGTGCCAGCAGTACCCTAGCGGGGTCCTACAATGAGCAGTTCTTC
>TRBV6-5|.|once|TRBJ2-3
CASRPDFFDTQYF
TGTGCCAGCAGGCCGGACTTCTTCGATACGCAGTATTTT
>TRBV11-2|.|once|TRBJ2-5
CASSISGLSQLSQETQYF
TGTGCCAGCAGCATATCGGGCCTCTCCCAATTATCTCAAGAGACCCAGTACTTC
>TRBV7-9|.|once|TRBJ1-5
CASSLGSRGYRDQPQHF
TGTGCCAGCAGCTTAGGAAGCAGGGGCTACCGCGATCAGCCCCAGCATTTT
>TRBV10-3|.|.|TRBJ2-5
CAISDPSAVGGPVETQYF
TGTGCCATCAGCGACCCATCCGCCGTTGGGGGGCCTGTTGAGACCCAGTACTTC
>TRBV5-4|TRBD1|.|TRBJ2-5
CASSFGTVGTQYF
TGTGCCAGCAGCTTCGGGACAGTTGGGACCCAGTACTTC
>TRBV10-2|.|.|TRBJ2-7
CASSESWAAGGQYF
TGCGCCAGCAGTGAGTCTTGGGCCGCCGGCGGGCAGTACTTC
>TRBV6-5|.|.|TRBJ1-1
CASSYELYTEAFF
TGTGCCAGCAGTTACGAGCTCTACACTGAAGCTTTCTTT
>TRBV28|.|.|TRBJ2-7
CASSFRGISYEQYF
TGTGCCAGCAGTTTCCGCGGCATCTCCTACGAGCAGTACTTC
>TRBV5-4|.|.|TRBJ2-7
CASSFEEDEQYF
TGTGCCAGCAGCTTTGAAGAGGACGAGCAGTACTTC
>TRBV11-2|.|.|TRBJ1-6
CASSPEGRFSYNSPLHF
TGTGCCAGCAGCCCAGAGGGGCGTTTCTCCTATAATTCACCCCTCCACTTT
>TRBV27|.|.|TRBJ1-2
CASSMTSNYGYTF
TGTGCCAGCTCGATGACATCAAACTATGGCTACACCTTC